The 31 T cell receptor beta chains below all came from one sample that was sequenced in a study of regulatory T cells in long-lasting Graves disease. Investigators prepared the TCR beta libraries by applying iRepertoire HTBI primers and Arm-PCR of CDR3 regions. One entry per CDR3 protein results from TCRdb running MiXCR on the multiplex PCR reads. This table holds 500,000 or so distinct CDR3 sequences, around 15% found once. Time point of the sample: newly diagnosed GD, antithyroid drugs for less than 3 months. Extracted PBMC RNA gave rise to the TCR library. The same sample was also studied in work on T cells in Graves' hyperthyroidism and ophthalmopathy.

The sequences come from peripheral blood mononuclear cells (PBMCs), collected at new diagnosis, from a patient treated with antithyroid drugs. These TCRs come from a woman aged 45-65 years with Graves disease.

This clonotype has at least ten counts. This chain uses TRBV11-2 with TRBJ2-1; TRBD1 agrees at 7 bases. This CDR3 is built from 13 residues. Trimming at V came to 4 bases and at J to 9 bases, leaving 6 bases not matched to a gene. Germline CDR1 and CDR2: SGHAT and FQNNGV. Here the CDR3 reads CASSSGQSTEQFF. The CDR3 nucleotides are TGTGCCAGCAGCTCGGGACAGTCTACTGAGCAGTTCTTC. Full variable domain (remainder filled in from reference TRBV11-2 and TRBJ2-1): EAGVAQSPRYKIIEKRQSVAFWCNPISGHATLYWYQQILGQGPKLLIQFQNNGVVDDSQLPKDRFSAERLKGVDSTLKIQPAKLEDSAVYLCASSSGQSTEQFFGPGTRLTVL.

This clonotype was picked up many times. The chain joins TRBV2 to TRBJ1-1; 10 bases fit TRBD1. Germline V CDR1 and CDR2: SNHLY, FYNNEI. V shed 4 bases and J 5 bases; nucleotides not matched to a gene: 4. There are 14 residues in the CDR3. Written as DNA, the CDR3 is TGTGCCAGCAGTGCCGACAGGGGGCGGACTGAAGCTTTCTTT. Its protein is CASSADRGRTEAFF.

This clonotype was seen a handful of times. The V gene is TRBV5-1, the J gene TRBJ1-3; possible D gene TRBD1, 5 bases. The CDR3 is 16 residues long. The V and J ends lost 1 base and 3 bases respectively, with 14 bases between them. Germline CDR1 and CDR2: SGHRS and YFSETQ. The CDR3 bases are TGCGCCAGCAGCTTGACCCAAGGGGATTTTGGAAACACCATATATTTT. It codes for CASSLTQGDFGNTIYF.

The chain's CDR3 is CASGLGDNYGYTF. The DNA of the CDR3 is TGTGCTAGTGGTTTGGGGGACAACTATGGCTACACCTTC. The chain has TRBV12-5 and TRBJ1-2, with a tentative D call TRBD1 (5 bases). Between the trimmed V and J ends, which lost 1 base and 2 bases, there was a span of 5 bases. The CDR3 runs to 13 residues. Germline-derived CDR1 and CDR2 are LGHNT and FRNRAP.

This clonotype was seen more than once but under ten times. The J gene is TRBJ2-1, the V gene TRBV19; 9 nucleotides match TRBD2. After removal of 0 bases from V and 2 bases from J, the junction contained 8 bases not matched to a gene. The germline V gene has CDR1 LNHDA and CDR2 SQIVND (reference sequence). The CDR3 is made up of 18 amino acids. CDR3 sequence: CASSIEIGSGSPYNEQFF. Here the CDR3 DNA reads TGTGCCAGTAGTATAGAGATAGGTAGCGGGAGTCCCTACAATGAGCAGTTCTTC.

This clonotype was found many times. This sequence joins TRBV10-2 and TRBJ2-3, with TRBD2 matching over 11 bases. V lost 4 bases to trimming and J lost 7 bases; unmatched junction nucleotides: 7. Germline values: CDR1 WSHSY, CDR2 SAAADI. This CDR3 is 15 amino acids long. The CDR3 coding sequence is TGCGCCAGCAGTGGATCGACTAGCGGGACTAATACGCAGTATTTT. It yields the protein CASSGSTSGTNTQYF.

The rearrangement joins TRBV18 to TRBJ2-1; D not certain. The germline V and J ends were trimmed by 6 bases and 0 bases, with 15 bases remaining between them. CDR3 length: 16 amino acids. Germline V gives CDR1 KGHSH, CDR2 LQKENI. As DNA, the CDR3 is TGTGCCAGCTCGCCCGCCCAGCAGGTCTCCTACAATGAGCAGTTCTTC. Translating it yields CASSPAQQVSYNEQFF.

This sequence joins TRBV4-1 and TRBJ1-1; possibly TRBD1 for D (5 bases). This CDR3 has 15 amino acids. Germline loops: CDR1 MGHRA, CDR2 YSYEKL. Between the trimmed V and J ends, which lost 1 base and 6 bases, there was a span of 15 bases. The CDR3 region is CASSQATPWGAEAFF. The CDR3 nucleotides are TGCGCCAGCAGCCAAGCCACGCCCTGGGGCGCTGAAGCTTTCTTT.

This clonotype occurred many times. V and J are TRBV20-1 and TRBJ2-7, with TRBD2 matching 10 bases. V lost 4 bases, J lost 4 bases, and 4 bases stayed unmatched. Germline lookup yields CDR1 DFQATT and CDR2 SNEGSKA (reference sequence). The CDR3 has 13 amino acids. The CDR3 DNA is TGCAGTGCTATCACTAGCGGGACTTACGAGCAGTACTTC. It codes for CSAITSGTYEQYF.

The chain combines TRBV20-1 with TRBJ2-7, with D perhaps matching TRBD1 or TRBD2 (6 bases each). Germline V gene lookup returns CDR1 DFQATT and CDR2 SNEGSKA (reference sequence). CDR3 length: 15 residues. Trimming stripped 3 bases from V and 3 bases from J, with 18 bases between. DNA for the CDR3: TGCAGTGCTAGGACTGCGGGACACCTATTCTACGAGCAGTACTTC. Translating it yields CSARTAGHLFYEQYF.

This clonotype was recorded at least ten times. The chain is built from TRBV29-1 and TRBJ1-1; unclear D gene. The CDR3 totals 13 residues. The V end lost 6 bases, the J end lost 3 bases, and 14 bases lay between the germline ends. Germline CDR1 reads SQVTM; CDR2 reads ANQGSEA. The CDR3 is CSVATSLDTEAFF. CDR3 sequence (DNA): TGCAGCGTCGCGACTTCTCTGGACACTGAAGCTTTCTTT. The whole variable domain, filled in from reference TRBV29-1 and TRBJ1-1, reads SAVISQKPSRDICQRGTSLTIQCQVDSQVTMMFWYRQQPGQSLTLIATANQGSEATYESGFVIDKFPISRPNLTFSTLTVSNMSPEDSSIYLCSVATSLDTEAFFGQGTRLTVV.

At least ten counts were recorded for this clonotype. The chain has TRBV30 and TRBJ2-1; D may be TRBD2 (6 bases). The CDR3 covers 12 residues. Germline CDR1 and CDR2: GTSNPN and SVGIG (reference sequence). Trimming took off 5 bases at V and 4 bases at J, with 9 bases between the two ends. CDR3: CAWGGTYNEQFF. CDR3 bases: TGTGCCTGGGGAGGGACGTACAATGAGCAGTTCTTC.

This clonotype was found many times. The J gene is TRBJ1-1, the V gene TRBV6-6; D possibly corresponds to TRBD1 (6 bases). This CDR3 has 18 residues. The germline V gene encodes CDR1 MNHNY and CDR2 SVGAGI (reference sequence). Trimming left V 0 bases short and J 0 bases short, with 17 bases between. CDR3 sequence reads: CASSYSIRGGGVNTEAFF. The DNA for the CDR3 is TGTGCCAGCAGTTACTCGATACGAGGAGGGGGGGTGAACACTGAAGCTTTCTTT.

This clonotype showed up many times. The J gene is TRBJ2-5, the V gene TRBV27; 9 nucleotides agree with TRBD2. The ends lost 3 bases at V and 13 bases at J; junction bases unmatched: 12. Germline assignment: CDR1 MNHEY and CDR2 SMNVEV (reference sequence). This CDR3 is 14 amino acids long. CDR3 coding DNA: TGTGCCAGCAGTTTGCAGCGGGAGGCCACTAGTCTGTACTTC. This sequence encodes CASSLQREATSLYF.

This clonotype was observed many times. CDR3 in amino acids: CASSLPTGGTGTEAFF. The CDR3 region has the DNA TGCGCCAGCAGCTTACCGACAGGGGGCACGGGCACTGAAGCTTTCTTT. The gene calls are TRBV5-1 and TRBJ1-1, with TRBD1 matching 10 bases. The CDR3 is 16 residues long. Per germline, CDR1 SGHRS and CDR2 YFSETQ. The V segment lost 2 bases and the J segment 4 bases; nucleotides outside the gene matches: 8. The variable domain in full, completed from reference TRBV5-1 and TRBJ1-1, reads KAGVTQTPRYLIKTRGQQVTLSCSPISGHRSVSWYQQTPGQGLQFLFEYFSETQRNKGNFPGRFSGRQFSNSRSEMNVSTLELGDSALYLCASSLPTGGTGTEAFFGQGTRLTVV.

This rearrangement joins TRBV27 to TRBJ2-2; tentative D call: TRBD2 (5 bases). This CDR3 is built from 16 residues. Germline values: CDR1 MNHEY, CDR2 SMNVEV (reference sequence). The V and J ends lost 5 bases and 4 bases respectively, with 17 bases between them. The CDR3 here is CASSRSGSGSTGELFF. CDR3 DNA sequence: TGTGCCAGCAGTCGGAGCGGCTCGGGCTCCACCGGGGAGCTGTTTTTT.

This clonotype appeared a few times. The chain is built from TRBV19 and TRBJ2-1; 8 nucleotides match TRBD2. The J segment lost 2 bases and the V segment lost 5 bases, leaving 8 bases of the junction unmatched. CDR3 length: 16 residues. Looked up from germline, CDR1 is LNHDA and CDR2 is SQIVND (reference sequence). Here the CDR3 DNA reads TGTGCCAGTAGTGTAACGGGGGGGAGGCCCTACAATGAGCAGTTCTTC. Its translation is CASSVTGGRPYNEQFF.

This clonotype was counted ten times or more. This chain links TRBV12-3 or TRBV12-4 with TRBJ2-5; 7 positions match TRBD2. The CDR3 consists of 15 residues. The V and J ends lost 6 bases and 4 bases, in that order; junction bases with no gene match: 11. CDR3 amino acids: CASRQSSSGPETQYF. The CDR3 DNA is TGTGCCAGCAGGCAAAGTTCTAGCGGCCCAGAGACCCAGTACTTC.

This clonotype was picked up many times. The chain has TRBV10-1 and TRBJ2-5; possible D gene TRBD2, 5 bases. V lost 3 bases and J 5 bases, leaving 10 bases between the germline ends. The CDR3 totals 13 residues. Per the germline V gene, CDR1 is WNHNN and CDR2 is SYGVQD (reference sequence). For the CDR3, the DNA is TGCGCCAGCAGTGATCGGGGTCCGGAGACCCAGTACTTC. It is translated as CASSDRGPETQYF.

The table lists this clonotype with many counts. The V and J genes are TRBV20-1 and TRBJ2-7; D is uncertain. The CDR3 totals 13 residues. Per germline, CDR1 DFQATT and CDR2 SNEGSKA (reference sequence). V was clipped by 3 bases and J by 0 bases, with 9 bases between them. DNA for the CDR3: TGCAGTGCTAGGAAGCTAAACTCCTACGAGCAGTACTTC. Translating it yields CSARKLNSYEQYF.

The chain joins TRBV20-1 to TRBJ1-1; D is possibly TRBD1 (6 bases). Trimming pared 0 bases from V and 2 bases from J, leaving 10 bases between. Germline CDR1 is DFQATT and CDR2 is SNEGSKA (reference sequence). The CDR3 sequence is 14 residues long. The CDR3 nucleotides read TGCAGTGCTAGAGATTTTGGGGGCAACACTGAAGCTTTCTTT. Residues: CSARDFGGNTEAFF.

This clonotype was seen a few times. V usage is TRBV10-3 and J usage is TRBJ2-2; D not certain. The CDR3 loop spans 13 amino acids. Per the germline V gene, CDR1 is ENHRY and CDR2 is SYGVKD. Trimming shortened V by 4 bases and J by 7 bases, and 10 bases separated the two germline ends. This chain's CDR3 is CAISASRSGELFF. The DNA for the CDR3 is TGTGCCATCAGTGCTTCGAGGAGCGGGGAGCTGTTTTTT.

In its sample, this clonotype was seen many times. The chain uses TRBV27 and TRBJ2-1; D is uncertain. Trimming shortened V by 2 bases and J by 0 bases, and 8 bases separated the two germline ends. The germline V gene has CDR1 MNHEY and CDR2 SMNVEV (reference sequence). The CDR3 has 15 amino acids. The CDR3 DNA reads as TGTGCCAGCAGTTTAATGTTAAGCTCCTACAATGAGCAGTTCTTC. Residues: CASSLMLSSYNEQFF.

This clonotype was counted between two and nine times. This chain links TRBV4-2 with TRBJ2-7, with 10 nucleotides matching TRBD1. In germline, CDR1 is LGHNA, CDR2 YNFKEQ. J was trimmed by 1 base and V by 1 base; bases with no gene match: 4. The CDR3 is 16 amino acids. The CDR3 sequence is CASSQVRTGGSYEQYF. The CDR3 DNA reads TGTGCCAGCAGCCAAGTTAGGACAGGGGGTTCCTACGAGCAGTACTTC.

In this sample, this clonotype turned up many times. The V gene is TRBV5-5, the J gene TRBJ2-3, with D possibly TRBD2 on 5 matching bases. This CDR3 spans 14 amino acids. Trimming took 4 bases from V and 4 from J, leaving 13 bases between them. Germline CDR1 is SGHKS and CDR2 is YYEKEE (reference sequence). DNA for the CDR3: TGTGCCAGCAGCCTCCGGCTAGCAGCAGATACGCAGTATTTT. Protein product: CASSLRLAADTQYF.

This clonotype was seen repeatedly, ten times or more. This chain joins TRBV6-1 and TRBJ1-2; weak D call: TRBD1 (6 bases). With 10 bases removed from V and 4 bases from J, the gap between germline ends came to 10 bases. From germline, CDR1 is MNHNS and CDR2 SASEGT. The CDR3 runs 11 residues. The CDR3 DNA reads TGTGCCACAACAGGGTCCTATGGCTACACCTTC. Its translation is CATTGSYGYTF.

This clonotype was counted at least ten times. V is TRBV12-3 or TRBV12-4 and J is TRBJ2-1; D might be TRBD1 (6 bases). The V end was cut by 4 bases, the J end by 7 bases, with 20 bases between. This CDR3 has 16 residues. The CDR3 region has the DNA TGTGCCAGCAGTTCCAACAGGGTGAGAGGAGAAAATGAGCAGTTCTTC. Protein product: CASSSNRVRGENEQFF.

The chain is built from TRBV6-1 and TRBJ2-5; D assignment may be TRBD1 or TRBD2 (5 bases each). V lost 5 bases, J lost 2 bases, and 15 bases lay in between. The CDR3 contains 15 residues. Germline V gives CDR1 MNHNS, CDR2 SASEGT. As DNA, the CDR3 is TGTGCCAGCAGTCCGCTACCGGGACGGCAAGAGACCCAGTACTTC. Translated, it gives CASSPLPGRQETQYF.

This clonotype has at least ten counts. At one end the junction does not follow the germline gene, possibly because of a read error. The rearrangement links TRBV28 to TRBJ2-7, with 11 bases identical to TRBD2. Germline V gene lookup returns CDR1 MDHEN and CDR2 SYDVKM. The CDR3 loop spans 13 amino acids. The CDR3 DNA is TGTGCCTGCAGACTAGCGGGGACCTACGAGCAGTACTTC. Translation gives CACRLAGTYEQYF.

In its sample, this clonotype was seen many times. The rearrangement uses TRBV13 and TRBJ2-5; tentatively, D is TRBD1 or TRBD2 (5 bases each). Germline CDR1 PRHDT, CDR2 FYEKMQ (reference sequence). The CDR3 sequence is 17 residues long. Trimming removed 0 bases from V and 0 bases from J, with 14 bases in between. The CDR3: CASSLGGEMTYQETQYF. CDR3 DNA sequence: TGTGCCAGCAGCTTAGGAGGGGAGATGACCTACCAAGAGACCCAGTACTTC. The full variable domain, in which reference TRBV13 and TRBJ2-5 provide the parts outside the CDR3, is AAGVIQSPRHLIKEKRETATLKCYPIPRHDTVYWYQQGPGQDPQFLISFYEKMQSDKGSIPDRFSAQQFSDYHSELNMSSLELGDSALYFCASSLGGEMTYQETQYFGPGTRLLVL.

The J gene is TRBJ2-7, the V gene TRBV7-2, with 15 nucleotides matching TRBD2. The CDR3 covers 15 residues. The junction had 6 bases not matched to a gene; V was cut back by 6 bases and J by 6 bases. From germline, CDR1 is SGHTA and CDR2 FQGNSA. The DNA of the CDR3 is TGTGCCAGCAGACCGTCGGGACTAGCGGGAGGCGAGCAGTACTTC. Protein: CASRPSGLAGGEQYF.